This TCR beta chain originates from a study of OX40 agonist ivuxolimab in advanced cancers. About the study: Dose-escalation patients suffered from hepatocellular carcinoma, melanoma, renal cell or head and neck cancer. Three individuals attained partial responses, comprising one hepatocellular carcinoma case and two cutaneous melanoma cases.

The protocol was immunoSEQ multiplex PCR, while the TCRdb copy is restricted to in-frame clones and leaves out a portion. This repertoire shows about 63,000 clones, about three quarters found once; its top ten account for 1.6%. This CDR3 contains 12 residues. V was trimmed by 1 base and J by 4 bases, leaving 4 bases between them. Germline V gene sequence: CDR1 SGHRS, CDR2 YFSETQ. The sample consisted of CD4+ or CD8+ T cells sorted from blood, taken in a trial of the OX40 agonist ivuxolimab. This receptor was taken from an adult with an advanced solid tumor such as melanoma, head and neck, liver or kidney cancer. This sequence joins TRBV5-1 and TRBJ2-3; D uncertain. CDR3 DNA: TGCGCCAGCAGCTTGTTGGCAGATACGCAGTATTTT. This encodes CASSLLADTQYF.